This TCR beta chain derives from a study of blood T cell repertoires in COVID-19. After removal of 5 bases from V and 6 bases from J, the junction contained 14 bases not matched to a gene. The germline V gene has CDR1 SGHTA and CDR2 FQGNSA. The CDR3 runs to 16 residues. In the study's own analysis: Cell counts per sample came from amplifying reference gene primers. Assay used: immunoSEQ multiplex PCR; TCRdb lists only in-frame clones, some missing. V and J calls and clone size are as listed in that table; D and trimming were resolved from the DNA. The sample lists hundreds of thousands of clones; more than 85% were seen once.

The chain employs TRBV7-2 and TRBJ2-7; TRBD2 matches at 9 bases. The sequenced sample consisted of peripheral blood. This clonotype was obtained from a man aged 40-50 years with acute or convalescent COVID-19. The CDR3 DNA sequence: TGTGCCAGCAGCCATGCCAGGCGCGGGGGGGAAGCCGAGCAGTACTTC. Protein product: CASSHARRGGEAEQYF.